These T cell receptor beta chains were read from a single sample in a study of memory CD4+ T cells and cytomegalovirus serostatus. This table comes from immunoSEQ multiplex PCR, and its TCRdb copy is limited to in-frame clones, with some not included. The top ten hold 0.68% of the sample, which has fewer than 35,000 clones, about 80% seen once. Material for sequencing was memory CD4+ T cells from blood. These receptors all stem from an adult in good health and CMV-seronegative. Each CDR3 is given with its conserved first and last residue. D genes are given only for firm matches. The size entry is marked missing in some rows and otherwise reads once, few, many or a size class.

. | TRBJ2-7 | TRBV10-2 | . | CASSVGVFYEQYF | TGCGCCAGCAGTGTAGGGGTTTTCTACGAGCAGTACTTC
. | TRBJ2-3 | TRBV6-1 | . | CASRNEGDTQYF | TGTGCCAGCAGAAACGAAGGAGATACGCAGTATTTT
. | TRBJ2-1 | TRBV18 | TRBD2 | CASSPRLSTGGSYNEQFF | TGTGCCAGCTCACCACGGCTGAGTACGGGGGGCTCCTACAATGAGCAGTTCTTC
. | TRBJ2-7 | TRBV7-3 | TRBD2 | CASSPRGGKEYEQYF | TGTGCCAGCAGCCCGCGGGGGGGTAAAGAGTACGAGCAGTACTTC
few | TRBJ2-7 | TRBV5-1 | . | CASSLSGRFDEQYF | TGCGCCAGCAGCTTGTCCGGACGGTTCGACGAGCAGTACTTC
. | TRBJ1-4 | TRBV6-1 | . | CASRGPTNEKLFF | TGTGCCAGCAGGGGACCAACTAATGAAAAACTGTTTTTT
once | TRBJ1-2 | TRBV11-1 | TRBD1 | CASRQATGDLGGYTF | TGTGCCAGCAGACAAGCCACAGGGGATCTTGGAGGCTACACCTTC
. | TRBJ2-2 | TRBV30 | . | CAWSPFTGELFF | TGTGCCTGGAGTCCGTTCACCGGGGAGCTGTTTTTT
. | TRBJ2-3 | TRBV29-1 | . | CSVGQGKDTQYF | TGCAGCGTTGGGCAGGGGAAAGATACGCAGTATTTT
. | TRBJ2-3 | TRBV7-9 | TRBD1 | CASSLGGQGAADTQYF | TGTGCCAGCAGCTTAGGGGGACAGGGGGCTGCAGATACGCAGTATTTT
. | TRBJ1-2 | TRBV6-5 | . | CASNPGGQPYGYTF | TGTGCCAGCAACCCCGGCGGACAGCCCTATGGCTACACCTTC